These 11 T cell receptor beta chains share one sample of origin, sequenced in a study of T cells in Graves' hyperthyroidism and ophthalmopathy. TCR beta CDR3 sequences were amplified from RNA transcripts. Researchers ran a first-round RT-PCR on the TCR CDR3 using the HTBI primer set. TCRdb redid the calling of the multiplex PCR reads with MiXCR, one entry per CDR3 protein. The sample comprises about half a million distinct CDR3 sequences, 20% to 25% of which are singletons, and more than 20% rests with the top ten. Sequenced material: blood. Receptors were obtained from a man aged 18-30 years with Graves' hyperthyroidism.

Ten or more counts support this clonotype. The chain joins TRBV15 to TRBJ2-2; no firm D call. Trimming shortened V by 3 bases and J by 6 bases, and 8 bases separated the two germline ends. CDR1 is LNHNV, CDR2 YYDKDF, per germline (reference sequence). This CDR3 has 13 residues. CDR3 nucleotides: TGTGCCACCAGCAGGCCCCTCCCCGGGGAGCTGTTTTTT. Translated, it gives CATSRPLPGELFF. The full variable domain, rest sourced from reference TRBV15 and TRBJ2-2, is DAMVIQNPRYQVTQFGKPVTLSCSQTLNHNVMYWYQQKSSQAPKLLFHYYDKDFNNEADTPDNFQSRRPNTSFCFLDIRSPGLGDTAMYLCATSRPLPGELFFGEGSRLTVL.

This clonotype was seen a few times. One end of the junction does not line up with germline, which may come from a read error. V and J are TRBV27 and TRBJ2-4; the match to TRBD2 covers 10 bases. The CDR3 runs to 16 residues. Germline lookup yields CDR1 MNHEY and CDR2 SMNVEV (reference sequence). The CDR3 here is CAGSFLAGDLENIQYF. In nucleotides, the CDR3 is TGTGCCGGCAGTTTTCTAGCGGGGGACCTCGAAAACATTCAGTACTTC.

This clonotype was found a few times. The chain has TRBV29-1 and TRBJ2-7; possible D gene TRBD2, 6 bases. V lost 5 bases and J 0 bases, leaving 11 bases between the germline ends. Per the germline V gene, CDR1 is SQVTM and CDR2 is ANQGSEA. The CDR3 length is 13 residues. The CDR3 bases are TGCAGCGTTCGGGGGATTAGCTCCTACGAGCAGTACTTC. It encodes CSVRGISSYEQYF.

This clonotype was counted ten times or more. The V call is TRBV7-9, the J call TRBJ1-2; the D gene is possibly TRBD1 (6 bases). Per the germline V gene, CDR1 is SEHNR and CDR2 is FQNEAQ (reference sequence). The CDR3 contains 12 residues. The ends were cut back, 5 bases at V and 9 bases at J, with 13 bases in the middle. For the CDR3, the DNA is TGTGCCAGCAGCAATCACAGGGATAGCTACACCTTC. Translating it yields CASSNHRDSYTF.

This clonotype has just a few counts. The rearrangement uses TRBV27 and TRBJ2-7; 12 bases are shared with TRBD1. Trimming at V came to 8 bases and at J to 7 bases, leaving 6 bases not matched to a gene. The CDR3 spans 13 residues. Germline-derived CDR1 and CDR2 are MNHEY and SMNVEV (reference sequence). The CDR3 loop is CASGDRGLEEQYF. Here the CDR3 DNA reads TGTGCCAGCGGGGACAGGGGGCTGGAAGAGCAGTACTTC.

At least ten counts were recorded for this clonotype. The CDR3 sequence: CASSASGITEAFF. The DNA for the CDR3 is TGTGCCAGCAGCGCCTCAGGGATCACTGAAGCTTTCTTT. The J gene is TRBJ1-1, the V gene TRBV11-2, with a weak D call TRBD1 (5 bases). This CDR3 spans 13 amino acids. CDR1 is SGHAT and CDR2 is FQNNGV in the germline V gene. The germline V and J ends were trimmed by 5 bases and 4 bases, with 11 bases remaining between them.

There are many counts of this clonotype. The chain joins TRBV2 to TRBJ1-1; TRBD1 might be the D (5 bases). The CDR3 is 15 residues long. V was pared by 6 bases and J by 6 bases, with 20 bases between. The germline gives CDR1 SNHLY, CDR2 FYNNEI. CDR3 loop: CASSLPGPLGAEAFF. For the CDR3, the DNA is TGTGCCAGCAGCCTACCGGGACCCCTCGGGGCTGAAGCTTTCTTT. Full variable domain (remainder filled in from reference TRBV2 and TRBJ1-1): EPEVTQTPSHQVTQMGQEVILRCVPISNHLYFYWYRQILGQKVEFLVSFYNNEISEKSEIFDDQFSVERPDGSNFTLKIRSTKLEDSAMYFCASSLPGPLGAEAFFGQGTRLTVV.

The chain links TRBV12-3 or TRBV12-4 to TRBJ1-6; no definite D call. The CDR3 extends over 16 amino acids. The V end was cut by 8 bases, the J end by 0 bases, with 14 bases between. The CDR3 reads CASSPGGSSYNSPLHF. The CDR3 nucleotides read TGTGCCAGCTCACCAGGAGGGAGCTCCTATAATTCACCCCTCCACTTT.

The CDR3 coding sequence is TGTGCCAGTAGTCCCGGGGGACAGTTTCAAGAGACCCAGTACTTC. It codes for CASSPGGQFQETQYF. This chain links TRBV19 with TRBJ2-5, with D possibly TRBD1 on 7 matching bases. Germline CDR1 reads LNHDA; CDR2 reads SQIVND (reference sequence). V was pared by 5 bases and J by 2 bases, with 15 bases between. The CDR3 length is 15 residues.

This clonotype was counted only a few times. The chain's CDR3 is CATSPGGAGTEAFF. The CDR3 DNA sequence: TGTGCCACCAGCCCCGGGGGGGCTGGCACTGAAGCTTTCTTT. The rearrangement uses TRBV15 and TRBJ1-1; a possible D gene is TRBD1 (6 bases). Looked up from germline, CDR1 is LNHNV and CDR2 is YYDKDF (reference sequence). Trimming shortened V by 5 bases and J by 4 bases, and 14 bases separated the two germline ends. The CDR3 consists of 14 residues.

This clonotype was observed at least ten times. The chain is built from TRBV3-1 and TRBJ2-5; 7 bases align to TRBD2. This CDR3 has 14 amino acids. Germline V CDR1 and CDR2: LGHDT, YNNKEL (reference sequence). Trimming took 4 bases from V and 2 from J; bases not matched to a gene: 4. The CDR3 is CASSLGLPQETQYF. Written as DNA, the CDR3 is TGTGCCAGCAGCCTGGGACTACCGCAAGAGACCCAGTACTTC.